These 25 T cell receptor beta chains share one sample of origin, sequenced in a study of Ad26.COV2.S vaccination and SARS-CoV-2 variants. Profiled with immunoSEQ multiplex PCR; TCRdb holds only in-frame clones, not every one. This sample has approximately 350,000 clones, with about four fifths found just once. Sample treatment: some 19 received Ad26.COV2.S at low or high dose, single or two shots; about 5 received placebo; per-sample allocation not given. Samples analyzed were those drawn on day 63 after the first vaccine or placebo injection. Sequences were derived from peripheral blood, sampled in a trial of Ad26.COV2.S vaccine versus placebo. The receptor set was obtained from a person between 18 and 65 years old who received the Ad26.COV2.S COVID-19 vaccine or a placebo.

The DNA for the CDR3 is TGTGCCAGCCCTATGATGGACACTGAAGCTTTCTTT. Translation gives CASPMMDTEAFF. This chain connects TRBV13 to TRBJ1-1; D is uncertain. Germline V gene sequence: CDR1 PRHDT, CDR2 FYEKMQ (reference sequence). This CDR3 has 12 amino acids. Trimming took 8 bases from V and 3 from J, leaving 10 bases between them. The whole variable domain, filled in from reference TRBV13 and TRBJ1-1, reads AAGVIQSPRHLIKEKRETATLKCYPIPRHDTVYWYQQGPGQDPQFLISFYEKMQSDKGSIPDRFSAQQFSDYHSELNMSSLELGDSALYFCASPMMDTEAFFGQGTRLTVV.

This chain uses TRBV27 with TRBJ2-7, with TRBD2 identical over 7 bases. After removal of 3 bases from V and 0 bases from J, the junction contained 5 bases not matched to a gene. Per the germline V gene, CDR1 is MNHEY and CDR2 is SMNVEV (reference sequence). The CDR3 totals 15 residues. This CDR3 reads CASSFGGGPSYEQYF. The CDR3 bases are TGTGCCAGCAGTTTTGGGGGAGGGCCCTCCTACGAGCAGTACTTC.

This chain links TRBV6-5 with TRBJ2-7; D assignment may be TRBD1 or TRBD2 (5 bases each). Germline CDR1 MNHEY, CDR2 SVGAGI. The CDR3 loop spans 13 amino acids. V was trimmed by 6 bases and J by 6 bases, leaving 15 bases between them. The CDR3 spells CASRRRDGTEQYF. The CDR3, as DNA: TGTGCCAGCAGGCGGAGAGACGGGACCGAGCAGTACTTC.

V gene TRBV10-1 combines with J gene TRBJ2-3, with D hard to call. V dropped 2 bases and J dropped 1 base, with 4 bases sitting between them. This CDR3 comprises 13 residues. Germline CDR1 reads WNHNN; CDR2 reads SYGVQD (reference sequence). CDR3: CASSEGGTDTQYF. DNA for the CDR3: TGCGCCAGCAGTGAGGGGGGCACAGATACGCAGTATTTT.

This chain connects TRBV5-1 to TRBJ2-7, with TRBD2 matching over 14 bases. The J segment lost 3 bases and the V segment lost 0 bases, leaving 2 bases of the junction unmatched. CDR1 is SGHRS and CDR2 is YFSETQ in the germline V gene. This CDR3 has 16 residues. The CDR3 region is CASSLGGTSGGYEQYF. The CDR3 nucleotides are TGCGCCAGCAGCTTGGGTGGGACTAGCGGGGGCTACGAGCAGTACTTC.

This rearrangement joins TRBV19 to TRBJ1-5, with no clear D. V lost 6 bases, J lost 9 bases, and 12 bases lay in between. Germline V gene lookup returns CDR1 LNHDA and CDR2 SQIVND (reference sequence). The CDR3 has 12 amino acids. The CDR3 is CASSLPEGPQHF. Here the CDR3 DNA reads TGTGCCAGTAGCCTTCCGGAGGGGCCCCAGCATTTT.

The V and J genes are TRBV2 and TRBJ1-3; D remains ambiguous. CDR1 and CDR2 (germline): SNHLY, FYNNEI. CDR3 length: 12 amino acids. V gave up 2 bases and J gave up 3 bases, with 2 bases separating them. The CDR3 region is CASSEYGNTIYF. The CDR3 DNA sequence: TGTGCCAGCAGTGAATATGGAAACACCATATATTTT.

The V and J genes are TRBV5-5 and TRBJ2-1; no firm D call. V lost 0 bases to trimming and J lost 8 bases, with 6 bases between them. CDR1 and CDR2 (germline): SGHKS, YYEKEE (reference sequence). CDR3 size: 12 residues. The CDR3 nucleotides read TGTGCCAGCAGCTTGGCGGGCTATGAGCAGTTCTTC. Residues: CASSLAGYEQFF.

The rearrangement uses TRBV5-6 and TRBJ1-4, with D perhaps TRBD1 (6 bases). CDR3 length: 13 residues. Looked up from germline, CDR1 is SGHDT and CDR2 is YYEEEE. V was pared by 1 base and J by 16 bases, with 17 bases between. The DNA for the CDR3 is TGTGCCAGCAGCTTGCGGAGGGCAGACAGGCCGTTTTTT. Encoded protein: CASSLRRADRPFF.

As to this clone: One end of the junction is discordant with germline, which a read error may explain. V gene TRBV27 combines with J gene TRBJ1-5; D gene ambiguous. The CDR3 has 9 residues. Germline lookup yields CDR1 MNHEY and CDR2 SMNVEV (reference sequence). The CDR3 DNA follows: TGCGCCCCTCAGCAGCCCCAGCATTTT. Encoded protein: CAPQQPQHF.

The chain is built from TRBV27 and TRBJ1-3; no clear D. Germline loops: CDR1 MNHEY, CDR2 SMNVEV (reference sequence). Trimming cost V 7 bases and J 0 bases, with 16 bases left between them. This CDR3 is 16 amino acids long. The CDR3 DNA follows: TGTGCCAGCAAGGCAAACAGCCTCTTCTCTGGAAACACCATATATTTT. Translation: CASKANSLFSGNTIYF.

V is TRBV3-1 (or the pseudogene TRBV3-2) and J is TRBJ2-5, with TRBD1 matching 8 bases. CDR1 and CDR2 (germline): LGHDT, YNNKEL (reference sequence). The trim removed 5 bases at V and 4 bases at J, leaving 6 bases unmatched. The CDR3 has 14 residues. CDR3 nucleotide sequence: TGTGCCAGCAGCAGCAGGGGGCGCTTAGAGACCCAGTACTTC. It encodes CASSSRGRLETQYF.

The rearrangement uses TRBV27 and TRBJ1-1; D gene ambiguous. Germline V gene data show CDR1 as MNHEY and CDR2 as SMNVEV (reference sequence). There are 16 residues in the CDR3. V dropped 2 bases and J dropped 1 base, with 14 bases sitting between them. CDR3 DNA: TGTGCCAGCAGTTTAGAGCCTGTTGGATGGAACACTGAAGCTTTCTTT. Its translation is CASSLEPVGWNTEAFF.

For this clone: Other nucleotide sequences in the sample specify the same CDR3. This chain joins TRBV6-2 or TRBV6-3 and TRBJ2-2; no firm D call. The germline V and J ends were trimmed by 0 bases and 6 bases, with 2 bases remaining between them. From germline, CDR1 is MNHEY and CDR2 SVGEGT. The CDR3 has 12 residues. This chain's CDR3 is CASSYSAGELFF. The DNA for the CDR3 is TGTGCCAGCAGTTACTCTGCCGGGGAGCTGTTTTTT.

The chain joins TRBV4-3 to TRBJ1-4; 7 bases fit TRBD1. The CDR3 is made up of 17 amino acids. The trim removed 1 base at V and 0 bases at J, leaving 5 bases unmatched. Germline V gene lookup returns CDR1 LGHNA and CDR2 YSLEER. CDR3 in amino acids: CASSQAGGLATNEKLFF. Here the CDR3 DNA reads TGCGCCAGCAGCCAAGCAGGGGGACTAGCAACTAATGAAAAACTGTTTTTT.

The chain has TRBV7-9 and TRBJ2-4, with D perhaps TRBD1 (6 bases). The CDR3 runs to 15 residues. V lost 1 base, J lost 8 bases, and 15 bases lay in between. CDR1 and CDR2 from the germline V gene are SEHNR and FQNEAQ (reference sequence). The CDR3 spells CASSLGTVIRDIQYF. Here the CDR3 DNA reads TGTGCCAGCAGCTTAGGGACAGTTATCAGAGACATTCAGTACTTC.

V usage is TRBV5-1 and J usage is TRBJ2-1; possibly TRBD1 for D (5 bases). The V end lost 0 bases, the J end lost 10 bases, and 5 bases lay between the germline ends. Germline V gene sequence: CDR1 SGHRS, CDR2 YFSETQ. This CDR3 has 11 amino acids. The CDR3 loop is CASSLDREQFF. The CDR3 region has the DNA TGCGCCAGCAGCTTGGACAGGGAGCAGTTCTTC.

This chain connects TRBV2 to TRBJ2-1, with 11 bases fitting TRBD2. The CDR3 spans 15 residues. Looked up from germline, CDR1 is SNHLY and CDR2 is FYNNEI. V lost 8 bases to trimming and J lost 4 bases; unmatched junction nucleotides: 7. This chain's CDR3 is CASETSGRGYNEQFF. For the CDR3, the DNA is TGTGCCAGCGAAACTAGCGGGAGAGGTTACAATGAGCAGTTCTTC.

The chain recombines TRBV11-1 with TRBJ2-3; TRBD2 is a possible D gene (6 bases). The germline gives CDR1 SGHAT, CDR2 FQDESV (reference sequence). The CDR3 runs to 12 residues. V lost 3 bases and J 6 bases, leaving 7 bases between the germline ends. The CDR3 coding sequence is TGTGCCAGCAGCTTCGCGGGGGATACGCAGTATTTT. Protein sequence: CASSFAGDTQYF. Together with reference TRBV11-1 and TRBJ2-3, the CDR3 gives the full variable domain: EAEVAQSPRYKITEKSQAVAFWCDPISGHATLYWYRQILGQGPELLVQFQDESVVDDSQLPKDRFSAERLKGVDSTLKIQPAELGDSAMYLCASSFAGDTQYFGPGTRLTVL.

Comments on this clone: A read error may account for a junction end that differs from germline. V usage is TRBV7-2 and J usage is TRBJ2-1; TRBD2 matches at 12 bases. The CDR3 has 16 residues. CDR1 is SGHTA, CDR2 FQGNSA, per germline. In DNA form, the CDR3 reads TGTGCCAGCAGCCTAGCTAGCGGGGGGGCCTACAATGAGCAGTTCTTC. It yields the protein CASSLASGGAYNEQFF.

This clone was found once. CDR3 protein: CASSLDLTRINYGYTF. CDR3 nucleotides: TGTGCCAGCAGCTTAGATCTAACACGGATTAACTATGGCTACACCTTC. V and J are TRBV11-2 and TRBJ1-2; D is unresolved. Germline V gene sequence: CDR1 SGHAT, CDR2 FQNNGV. V was clipped by 0 bases and J by 1 base, with 12 bases between them. The CDR3 spans 16 residues.

This sequence joins TRBV6-6 and TRBJ2-7; 12 bases fit TRBD1. J was trimmed by 6 bases and V by 6 bases; bases with no gene match: 9. This CDR3 contains 15 residues. Looked up from germline, CDR1 is MNHNY and CDR2 is SVGAGI (reference sequence). CDR3 in DNA: TGTGCCAGCAGCGCCCCGGGACAGGGGGCGATCGAGCAGTACTTC. Protein: CASSAPGQGAIEQYF.

This chain joins TRBV3-1 (or the pseudogene TRBV3-2) and TRBJ1-2; D not certain. V was trimmed by 4 bases and J by 8 bases, leaving 11 bases between them. Germline V gives CDR1 LGHDT, CDR2 YNNKEL (reference sequence). The CDR3 covers 12 residues. The CDR3 DNA follows: TGTGCCAGCAGCCTGACGGGAGGAGGCTACACCTTC. This translates into CASSLTGGGYTF.

This clone has more than one count but fewer than ten. This chain links TRBV12-3 or TRBV12-4 with TRBJ1-1; TRBD1 matches at 7 bases. Unmatched junction bases numbered 8, after V lost 7 bases and J lost 6 bases. The CDR3 sequence is 13 residues long. The CDR3 nucleotides read TGTGCCAGCACCCTAGACAGGGCCCCTGAAGCTTTCTTT. Translation: CASTLDRAPEAFF.

The chain is built from TRBV18 and TRBJ2-7, with a weak D call TRBD1 (5 bases). V was clipped by 3 bases and J by 2 bases, with 14 bases between them. Germline CDR1 and CDR2: KGHSH and LQKENI. CDR3 size: 15 residues. This CDR3 reads CASSPGHLGPYEQYF. CDR3 coding DNA: TGTGCCAGCTCACCGGGGCATTTGGGGCCCTACGAGCAGTACTTC. Combining the CDR3 with reference TRBV18 and TRBJ2-7 gives the whole variable domain NAGVMQNPRHLVRRRGQEARLRCSPMKGHSHVYWYRQLPEEGLKFMVYLQKENIIDESGMPKERFSAEFPKEGPSILRIQQVVRGDSAAYFCASSPGHLGPYEQYFGPGTRLTVT.